One and the same sample provided the 16 T cell receptor beta chains below, sequenced in a study of blood T cell repertoires in COVID-19 (dated by TCRdb to the early 2020s). The library was produced with the immunoSEQ multiplex PCR assay. The immuneACCESS repertoire file appears here via TCRdb, limited to in-frame rearrangements. These files lack a portion of the clones; in checked studies, under half of the deficit traces to unresolved V genes, and the cause of the others is not known. The sample contains approximately 120,000 clones, over 70% of them found a single time. The ten largest clones take up about 6.6% of the sample. The sample comprised peripheral blood. These TCRs come from a woman between 45 and 60 years old with acute or convalescent COVID-19.

This chain joins TRBV5-1 and TRBJ1-2; the D gene is possibly TRBD1 (5 bases). V lost 7 bases and J 4 bases, leaving 14 bases between the germline ends. Germline lookup yields CDR1 SGHRS and CDR2 YFSETQ. The CDR3 consists of 13 residues. CDR3 DNA: TGCGCCAGCGCGCCGGACAAGCTCTATGGCTACACCTTC. Protein: CASAPDKLYGYTF.

The V call is TRBV3-1 (or the pseudogene TRBV3-2), the J call TRBJ1-1; weak D call: TRBD1 (6 bases). The germline CDR1 and CDR2 sequences are LGHDT and YNNKEL (reference sequence). CDR3 length: 12 residues. V was pared by 8 bases and J by 0 bases, with 7 bases between. The DNA for the CDR3 is TGTGCCAGCGAGGGGGTGAACACTGAAGCTTTCTTT. It is translated as CASEGVNTEAFF.

The chain uses TRBV6-5 and TRBJ2-3, with a weak D call TRBD2 (5 bases). The V end was cut by 6 bases, the J end by 10 bases, with 14 bases between. The germline CDR1 and CDR2 sequences are MNHEY and SVGAGI. This CDR3 comprises 12 residues. In DNA form, the CDR3 reads TGTGCCAGCAGCCCGAGGGCCGGCTCGCAGTATTTT. The encoded protein is CASSPRAGSQYF.

V usage is TRBV5-6 and J usage is TRBJ2-1; TRBD2 matches 11 bases. Germline V lookup: CDR1 SGHDT, CDR2 YYEEEE. Trimming removed 2 bases from V and 8 bases from J; junction bases left unmatched: 12. This CDR3 contains 17 residues. The CDR3: CASSLDGTSGGYDEQFF. The CDR3 bases are TGTGCCAGCAGCTTAGACGGTACTAGCGGGGGTTATGATGAGCAGTTCTTC.

The rearrangement joins TRBV12-3 or TRBV12-4 to TRBJ1-1, with 7 nucleotides matching TRBD1. J lost 9 bases, V lost 3 bases, and 7 bases had no gene match. This CDR3 has 13 residues. This chain's CDR3 is CASSFEGANKAFF. CDR3 DNA: TGTGCCAGCAGTTTCGAGGGGGCGAATAAAGCTTTCTTT.

The genes are TRBV6-5 and TRBJ2-3, with 8 bases identical to TRBD1. This CDR3 has 16 amino acids. J lost 5 bases, V lost 2 bases, and 9 bases had no gene match. Germline-derived CDR1 and CDR2 are MNHEY and SVGAGI. The CDR3 DNA is TGTGCCAGCAGTTACGGACAGGGTGTGCTGGGAGATACGCAGTATTTT. Its translation is CASSYGQGVLGDTQYF.

V gene TRBV19 combines with J gene TRBJ2-7; D might be TRBD1 (5 bases). Germline V gives CDR1 LNHDA, CDR2 SQIVND (reference sequence). The CDR3 has 14 amino acids. The V gene lost 3 bases and the J gene lost 3 bases, with 12 bases spanning the gap. The CDR3 protein is CASSIGQGIYEQYF. The CDR3 nucleotides are TGTGCCAGTAGTATTGGGCAGGGAATCTACGAGCAGTACTTC.

The table lists this clone with a few counts. This chain links TRBV3-1 (or the pseudogene TRBV3-2) with TRBJ2-7; 7 nucleotides match TRBD1. CDR3 length: 16 residues. Per germline, CDR1 LGHDT and CDR2 YNNKEL (reference sequence). V trimming: 4 bases; J trimming: 3 bases; junction bases outside the gene matches: 12. As DNA, the CDR3 is TGTGCCAGCAGCCCTTTTACAGGGGCGAGAGTCTACGAGCAGTACTTC. Translating it yields CASSPFTGARVYEQYF.

V is TRBV19 and J is TRBJ2-1, with 7 bases lining up with TRBD2. After removal of 5 bases from V and 1 base from J, the junction contained 8 bases not matched to a gene. Germline CDR1 and CDR2: LNHDA and SQIVND (reference sequence). The CDR3 runs 16 residues. In nucleotides, the CDR3 is TGTGCCAGTAGTTCAAGGGAGGGGTTGTCCTACAATGAGCAGTTCTTC. The encoded protein is CASSSREGLSYNEQFF.

The chain carries TRBV6-5 and TRBJ2-1; a weak D match, TRBD1 (5 bases). Germline V gene lookup returns CDR1 MNHEY and CDR2 SVGAGI. The V gene lost 6 bases and the J gene lost 6 bases, with 6 bases spanning the gap. The CDR3 loop spans 11 amino acids. CDR3 region: CASRGVNEQFF. CDR3 in DNA: TGTGCCAGCAGAGGGGTCAATGAGCAGTTCTTC.

The V call is TRBV3-1 (or the pseudogene TRBV3-2), the J call TRBJ2-7; 7 positions agree with TRBD1. Trimming removed 1 base from V and 6 bases from J; junction bases left unmatched: 12. CDR1 is LGHDT and CDR2 is YNNKEL in the germline V gene (reference sequence). The CDR3 has 16 residues. The DNA for the CDR3 is TGTGCCAGCAGCCAAGTCCGTATACAGGGGAGAGGCGAGCAGTACTTC. Its protein is CASSQVRIQGRGEQYF.

The chain uses TRBV7-2 and TRBJ1-4; D gene unclear. Germline V lookup: CDR1 SGHTA, CDR2 FQGNSA. The CDR3 totals 16 residues. V lost 1 base and J lost 4, with 13 bases in between. The DNA for the CDR3 is TGTGCCAGCAGCTTAGTTAGAGGGAGCGGTAATGAAAAACTGTTTTTT. This sequence encodes CASSLVRGSGNEKLFF.

The table lists this clone with a count of one. The CDR3 is CASSSGTSGGNTGELFF. The CDR3 region has the DNA TGTGCCAGCAGCTCCGGGACTAGCGGGGGGAACACCGGGGAGCTGTTTTTT. The chain recombines TRBV7-3 with TRBJ2-2; TRBD2 agrees at 14 bases. Germline CDR1 is SGHTA and CDR2 is FQGTGA. Losses at the gene ends were 4 bases for V and 1 base for J; bases not matched to a gene: 2. This CDR3 is 17 amino acids long.

The CDR3 DNA reads TGTGCCAGCAGCCCCGGGACAGTGAACACTGAAGCTTTCTTT. This gives the protein CASSPGTVNTEAFF. The chain has TRBV7-9 and TRBJ1-1; TRBD1 aligns across 7 bases. CDR1 is SEHNR, CDR2 FQNEAQ, per germline (reference sequence). The CDR3 spans 14 residues. Trimming at V came to 5 bases and at J to 0 bases, leaving 3 bases not matched to a gene. The full variable domain, its missing parts supplied by reference TRBV7-9 and TRBJ1-1, is DTGVSQNPRHKITKRGQNVTFRCDPISEHNRLYWYRQTLGQGPEFLTYFQNEAQLEKSRLLSDRFSAERPKGSFSTLEIQRTEQGDSAMYLCASSPGTVNTEAFFGQGTRLTVV.

CDR3 DNA sequence: TGTGCCAGCAGTGATCCATCGGGGGGAAACTATGGCTACACCTTC. Protein: CASSDPSGGNYGYTF. The chain joins TRBV6-1 to TRBJ1-2; tentative D call: TRBD1 (5 bases). The CDR3 consists of 15 residues. Germline V CDR1 and CDR2: MNHNS, SASEGT. V was clipped by 3 bases and J by 2 bases, with 13 bases between them.

The rearrangement joins TRBV9 to TRBJ2-3; 11 nucleotides align to TRBD2. Germline V gives CDR1 SGDLS, CDR2 YYNGEE. V trimming: 5 bases; J trimming: 1 base; junction bases outside the gene matches: 0. CDR3 length: 14 residues. DNA for the CDR3: TGTGCCAGCAGGGGACTAGCGGGCACAGATACGCAGTATTTT. Its translation is CASRGLAGTDTQYF. Together with reference TRBV9 and TRBJ2-3, the CDR3 gives the full variable domain: DSGVTQTPKHLITATGQRVTLRCSPRSGDLSVYWYQQSLDQGLQFLIQYYNGEERAKGNILERFSAQQFPDLHSELNLSSLELGDSALYFCASRGLAGTDTQYFGPGTRLTVL.